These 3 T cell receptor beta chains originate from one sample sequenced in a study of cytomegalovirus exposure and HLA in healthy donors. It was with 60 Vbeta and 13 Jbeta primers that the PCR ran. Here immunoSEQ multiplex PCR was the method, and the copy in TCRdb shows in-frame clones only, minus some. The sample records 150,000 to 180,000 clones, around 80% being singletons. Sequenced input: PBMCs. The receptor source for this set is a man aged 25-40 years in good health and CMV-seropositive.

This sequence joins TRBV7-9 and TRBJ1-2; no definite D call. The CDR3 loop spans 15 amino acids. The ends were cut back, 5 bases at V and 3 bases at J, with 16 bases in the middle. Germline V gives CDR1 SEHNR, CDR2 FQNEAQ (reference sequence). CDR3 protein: CASSPLGREDYGYTF. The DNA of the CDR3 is TGTGCCAGCAGCCCCCTTGGGAGAGAGGACTATGGCTACACCTTC.

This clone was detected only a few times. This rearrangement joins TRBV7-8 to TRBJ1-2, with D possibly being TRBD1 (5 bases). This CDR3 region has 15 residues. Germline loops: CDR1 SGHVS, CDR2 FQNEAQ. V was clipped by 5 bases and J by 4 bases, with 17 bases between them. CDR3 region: CASSPRDSGRYGYTF. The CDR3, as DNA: TGTGCCAGCAGCCCTAGGGACTCGGGCCGCTATGGCTACACCTTC.

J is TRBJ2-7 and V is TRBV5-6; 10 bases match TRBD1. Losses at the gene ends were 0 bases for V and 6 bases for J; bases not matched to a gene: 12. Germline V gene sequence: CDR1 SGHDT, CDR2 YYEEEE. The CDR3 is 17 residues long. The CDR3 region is CASSLGPSGTGVREQYF. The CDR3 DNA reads TGTGCCAGCAGCTTGGGCCCCTCCGGGACAGGGGTTCGCGAGCAGTACTTC.